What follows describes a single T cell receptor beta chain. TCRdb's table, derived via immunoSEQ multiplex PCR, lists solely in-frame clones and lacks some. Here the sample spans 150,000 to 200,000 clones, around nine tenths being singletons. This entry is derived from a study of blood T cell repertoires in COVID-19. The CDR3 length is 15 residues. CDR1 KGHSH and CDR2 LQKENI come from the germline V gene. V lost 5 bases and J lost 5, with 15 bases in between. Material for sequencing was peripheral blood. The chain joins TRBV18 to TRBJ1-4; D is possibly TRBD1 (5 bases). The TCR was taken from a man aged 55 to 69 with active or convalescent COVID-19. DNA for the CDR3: TGTGCCAGCTCAGTCATACCGGGGGTAAATGAAAAACTGTTTTTT. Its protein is CASSVIPGVNEKLFF.